This T cell receptor beta chain stems from a study of metastatic and nonmetastatic thyroid tumors. The study, taken as a whole, reports: The study reportedly found significantly higher TCR beta diversity in malignant thyroid tumors than benign nodules, in blood and tumor.

In its sample, this clone was seen a few times. What it recognizes is unknown. Until they underwent thyroid surgery, no patient had received any treatment. Per the original methods: Across clinicopathological groups, CDR3 differences served as the basis for building a distant-metastasis classifier for papillary thyroid cancer. Using MiXCR, TCRdb reanalyzed the PCR reads. The V and J calls were determined by TCRdb, not by the authors. The sample has 4,000 or so clones, under 35% seen once; the top ten hold more than 15%. There are 14 residues in the CDR3. Germline V lookup: CDR1 MNHNS, CDR2 SASEGT. V was pared by 11 bases and J by 2 bases, with 19 bases between.

The clonotype originates from a male donor with papillary thyroid cancer or a benign thyroid nodule (not recorded which). Some clones in this sample may be carry-over from other donors' samples. Material: adjacent normal tissue. The chain uses TRBV6-1 and TRBJ2-7, with unresolved D. CDR3 DNA sequence: TGTGCCGCAACCGTTCCATGGCGTACCTACGAGCAGTACTTC. Protein product: CAATVPWRTYEQYF.